This T cell receptor (beta chain) appears in the sequencing data of a study of T-cell reconstitution after alpha-beta-depleted transplantation in children. Findings and caveats of the study: It was surviving recipient T cells and thymic progenitors that gave some patients high TCRbeta diversity at day 60. Several hundred expanded graft clones reportedly supplied alpha-beta T cells about two months after transplant. T cells produced anew were the main source of T-cell counts and diversity one year after transplant.

The CDR3 is 16 amino acids. Per germline, CDR1 SNHLY and CDR2 FYNNEI. V was clipped by 8 bases and J by 0 bases; unmatched bases: 8. Construction of the TCRbeta library involved unique molecular identifiers. TCRdb passed the PCR reads through MiXCR, listing each CDR3 protein once. Seen here are around 600,000 distinct CDR3 sequences, roughly 23% observed once, and the top ten hold approximately 14%. This clonotype was observed at least ten times. Its antigen is unknown. This clonotype was sampled from a boy in the first two years of life who had a stem cell transplant for acute myeloid leukemia, so the T cells may come from the graft donor. Sequencing used PBMCs, mostly from graft donor cells, obtained 360 days after TCRalphabeta/CD19-depleted stem cell transplant. The chain couples TRBV2 to TRBJ2-2, with TRBD1 matching over 8 bases. CDR3 bases: TGTGCCAGCCGCGTTGAGACAGGGGCGAACACCGGGGAGCTGTTTTTT. This translates into CASRVETGANTGELFF.